This T cell receptor beta chain originates from a study of post-analysis software for immune sequencing data. Background on the study: Included among the disease courses, which were recorded for the cohort, were relapsing-remitting, secondary progressive and progressive-relapsing multiple sclerosis. Findings and limits, study-wide: Five or six TRBV segments, including TRBV5-6, TRBV5-1 and TRBV20-1, were more frequent in patients than controls. Same-batch preparations were strongly co-clustered by F measure. Normalized Chao1 diversity was significantly lower in multiple sclerosis patients than in controls.

Prepared TCR beta cDNA libraries contained unique molecular identifiers. Each sample of roughly 0.9 to 11 million input T cells yielded about 500,000 cDNA molecules, so each molecule approximated one T cell. TCRdb used MiXCR to reprocess the PCR reads, holding one entry per CDR3 protein. Of 380,000 or so distinct CDR3 sequences detected, roughly 38% appear once; the ten largest clones hold around 15%. In the case of this clonotype: Antigen: not known.

The CDR3 spans 14 residues. V was trimmed by 8 bases and J by 4 bases, leaving 14 bases between them. The sequenced material came from blood. The receptor comes from a girl between 10 and 17 years old with multiple sclerosis. The chain has TRBV12-3 or TRBV12-4 and TRBJ1-4, with D tentatively TRBD1 (6 bases). The chain's CDR3 is CASSPGQINEKLFF. The CDR3 coding sequence is TGTGCCAGCTCCCCCGGACAGATTAATGAAAAACTGTTTTTT.